This TCR beta chain was sequenced in a study of blood T cell repertoires in COVID-19. Study summary: Some COVID-19 samples were acute and others convalescent; all came from the United States, Italy and Spain. T cells, B-cell-depleted T cells, or PBMCs supplied cDNA or gDNA.

In the original processing: For nucleated cells, counts were estimated from reference gene primer amplification. TCRdb keeps only in-frame clones here, not all; method: immunoSEQ multiplex PCR. V and J calls and clone size are those listed in that table; D and trimming were worked out from the DNA. In the table there are around 300,000 clones, approximately 83% of which are singletons. This clone was detected once. The CDR3 contains 14 residues. Losses at the gene ends were 1 base for V and 7 bases for J; bases not matched to a gene: 3. The germline gives CDR1 MNHNS, CDR2 SASEGT. The source is a human donor in a cohort sampled during active COVID-19. The chain couples TRBV6-1 to TRBJ2-1; TRBD2 matches 8 bases. Sequencing input: peripheral blood. The CDR3 DNA follows: TGTGCCAGCAGTGAAGTAAGCGGGAGAAATGAGCAGTTCTTC. Residues: CASSEVSGRNEQFF.